These T cell receptor beta chains were read from a single sample in a study of cytotoxic CD8 clonotypes in ibrutinib-treated CLL. Only in-frame clones appear in the TCRdb table, and some are missing; sequencing was by immunoSEQ multiplex PCR. The sample contains tens of thousands of clones, around 52% of which appear only once. The sequencing used PBMCs, collected at disease progression, from a patient treated with ibrutinib. The receptors were gathered from a human donor with chronic lymphocytic leukemia. CDR3s include the opening cysteine and the closing phenylalanine or tryptophan. The D gene is left open where the match is weak. A clone size is listed for some rows: how often the clone was seen (once, few, many), or a class if it is expanded.

CDR3,DNA,size,D,J,V
CASSLTGGLEQYF,TGTGCCAGCAGCTTAACGGGAGGGCTCGAGCAGTACTTC,NA,TRBD2,TRBJ2-7,TRBV7-3
CASSRAGNYGYTF,TGTGCCAGCAGCCGGGCAGGGAACTATGGCTACACCTTC,NA,NA,TRBJ1-2,TRBV6-1
CASMLYSGEGSPLHF,TGTGCCAGCATGCTATACTCAGGGGAAGGATCACCCCTCCACTTT,NA,NA,TRBJ1-6,TRBV6-6
CASSLFQGSGNQPQHF,TGTGCCAGCAGCCTGTTCCAGGGGTCCGGCAATCAGCCCCAGCATTTT,once,NA,TRBJ1-5,TRBV7-2
CASSRRGTEAFF,TGTGCCAGCTCGCGTCGTGGCACTGAAGCTTTCTTT,NA,NA,TRBJ1-1,TRBV6-5
CASSAPRTSAQSYEQYF,TGTGCCAGCAGCGCCCCTCGGACTAGCGCCCAATCCTACGAGCAGTACTTC,few,TRBD2,TRBJ2-7,TRBV9
CAWTETGGRNTEAFF,TGTGCCTGGACGGAGACAGGGGGCAGGAACACTGAAGCTTTCTTT,few,TRBD1,TRBJ1-1,TRBV30
CASSLGRLGIAGNTIYF,TGTGCCAGCAGCTTAGGCAGATTGGGAATCGCTGGAAACACCATATATTTT,NA,NA,TRBJ1-3,TRBV7-8
CASSVGTSNTGELFF,TGTGCCAGCAGCGTAGGGACTAGCAACACCGGGGAGCTGTTTTTT,NA,TRBD2,TRBJ2-2,TRBV9
CASSLTGTWGDTQYF,TGTGCCAGCAGCTTAACCGGGACCTGGGGAGATACGCAGTATTTT,few,NA,TRBJ2-3,TRBV7-3
CASSRDRLMDEQYF,TGTGCCAGCAGTCGGGACAGGCTGATGGACGAGCAGTACTTC,once,TRBD1,TRBJ2-7,TRBV5-5
CASSYRGRTYNEQFF,TGTGCCAGCAGTTACCGAGGGAGGACCTACAATGAGCAGTTCTTC,NA,NA,TRBJ2-1,TRBV6-5
CASSLGQEETQYF,TGTGCCAGCTCACTAGGGCAAGAGGAGACCCAGTACTTC,NA,NA,TRBJ2-5,TRBV18
CASILTPGQGAPLHF,TGTGCCAGCATCCTAACGCCTGGACAGGGTGCACCCCTCCACTTT,NA,TRBD1,TRBJ1-6,TRBV28
CASSSGQGIKNIQYF,TGCGCCAGCAGCTCGGGACAGGGGATCAAAAACATTCAGTACTTC,NA,TRBD1,TRBJ2-4,TRBV5-1
CASSVTGGTEAFF,TGCGCCAGCAGCGTGACAGGAGGCACTGAAGCTTTCTTT,NA,NA,TRBJ1-1,TRBV5-1
CASSLLAGGSSSYNEQFF,TGTGCCAGCAGCTTGTTAGCGGGAGGGTCGAGCTCCTACAATGAGCAGTTCTTC,NA,TRBD2,TRBJ2-1,TRBV5-6
CASSLRQGADTQYF,TGTGCCAGCAGCCTTCGACAGGGGGCAGATACGCAGTATTTT,NA,TRBD1,TRBJ2-3,TRBV7-9
CASSSLNTGGGRGYTF,TGTGCCAGCAGTTCCCTTAACACAGGGGGCGGACGGGGCTACACCTTC,NA,TRBD1,TRBJ1-2,TRBV28
CASSQDLTSPGELFF,TGCGCCAGCAGCCAAGATTTGACTAGCCCCGGGGAGCTGTTTTTT,NA,TRBD2,TRBJ2-2,TRBV4-1
CASEIHTSSTYEQYF,TGTGCCAGCGAAATACATACGTCGAGCACCTACGAGCAGTACTTC,NA,NA,TRBJ2-7,TRBV2
CASSSEDPKETQYF,TGTGCCAGCAGCTCCGAGGACCCAAAAGAGACCCAGTACTTC,few,NA,TRBJ2-5,TRBV5-6
CASSSPSGNGELFF,TGTGCCAGCAGTTCGCCTAGCGGGAACGGGGAGCTGTTTTTT,NA,TRBD2,TRBJ2-2,TRBV27
CASSQDFGGGYGYTF,TGTGCCAGCAGCCAAGATTTTGGGGGCGGCTATGGCTACACCTTC,NA,NA,TRBJ1-2,TRBV4-2
CSAPQGYEQYF,TGCAGTGCTCCCCAGGGCTACGAGCAGTACTTC,NA,NA,TRBJ2-7,TRBV20-1
CASSLQGGVTEAFF,TGTGCCAGCAGCTTGCAGGGTGGGGTCACTGAAGCTTTCTTT,NA,NA,TRBJ1-1,TRBV5-5
CSSVGGQGVTEAFF,TGCAGCTCCGTCGGGGGACAGGGGGTCACTGAAGCTTTCTTT,many,TRBD1,TRBJ1-1,TRBV29-1
CASSPVGGNEKLFF,TGCGCCAGCAGCCCGGTAGGGGGCAATGAAAAACTGTTTTTT,few,TRBD1,TRBJ1-4,TRBV5-1
CASSETGTSGNNEQFF,TGTGCCAGCAGCGAAACGGGGACTAGCGGAAACAATGAGCAGTTCTTC,few,TRBD2,TRBJ2-1,TRBV13
CSVASTGNTEAFF,TGCAGCGTTGCCTCCACAGGAAACACTGAAGCTTTCTTT,NA,NA,TRBJ1-1,TRBV29-1
CASREANYGYTF,TGTGCCAGCAGGGAGGCTAACTATGGCTACACCTTC,NA,NA,TRBJ1-2,TRBV6-5
CASSDRLETQYF,TGTGCCAGCTCAGATCGTCTTGAGACCCAGTACTTC,NA,NA,TRBJ2-5,TRBV18
CASSEESSTGELFF,TGTGCCAGCAGTGAAGAGTCGAGTACCGGGGAGCTGTTTTTT,few,NA,TRBJ2-2,TRBV2
CASSLFTVYNSPLHF,TGTGCCAGCAGCTTGTTCACGGTTTATAATTCACCCCTCCACTTT,once,NA,TRBJ1-6,TRBV5-4
CAWRAGTANQPQHF,TGTGCCTGGAGGGCGGGCACAGCGAATCAGCCCCAGCATTTT,NA,NA,TRBJ1-5,TRBV30
CASGLDLAASYNEQFF,TGTGCTAGTGGTTTGGACCTAGCGGCCTCCTACAATGAGCAGTTCTTC,few,TRBD2,TRBJ2-1,TRBV12-5
CASSPKDLAGRSYEQYF,TGTGCCAGCAGCCCTAAAGACCTAGCGGGGCGCTCCTACGAGCAGTACTTC,many,TRBD2,TRBJ2-7,TRBV7-8
CASSLNPQGNTEAFF,TGTGCCAGCAGCTTAAACCCACAGGGGAACACTGAAGCTTTCTTT,once,NA,TRBJ1-1,TRBV7-3
CASSRNTIYF,TGTGCCAGCAGCCGGAACACCATATATTTT,NA,NA,TRBJ1-3,TRBV28
CASSLGPGTSGAKGYEQYF,TGTGCCAGCAGCTTGGGACCCGGGACTAGCGGCGCAAAGGGTTACGAGCAGTACTTC,NA,TRBD2,TRBJ2-7,TRBV7-2
CASSVEGGTTDTQYF,TGTGCCAGCAGCGTAGAGGGCGGGACCACAGATACGCAGTATTTT,NA,NA,TRBJ2-3,TRBV9
CAWSRLGSGYTF,TGTGCCTGGAGTCGTCTGGGAAGTGGCTACACCTTC,NA,NA,TRBJ1-2,TRBV30
CAWTGFGAQDGYTF,TGTGCCTGGACGGGTTTCGGGGCACAGGATGGCTACACCTTC,NA,NA,TRBJ1-2,TRBV30
CAIKGTTRNSYEQYF,TGTGCCATCAAAGGCACTACAAGAAACTCCTACGAGCAGTACTTC,NA,NA,TRBJ2-7,TRBV10-3
CASNLAGTDTQYF,TGTGCCAGCAATCTAGCGGGCACAGATACGCAGTATTTT,NA,TRBD2,TRBJ2-3,TRBV9
CASSSNGLAGSTDTQYF,TGTGCCAGCAGCTCCAATGGACTAGCGGGCAGCACAGATACGCAGTATTTT,NA,TRBD2,TRBJ2-3,TRBV7-9
CASSLNTGGYSYNEQFF,TGCGCCAGCAGCTTGAATACGGGGGGGTACTCCTACAATGAGCAGTTCTTC,NA,TRBD2,TRBJ2-1,TRBV5-1
CASSLLGNQETQYF,TGTGCCAGCAGTTTATTAGGGAATCAAGAGACCCAGTACTTC,NA,NA,TRBJ2-5,TRBV6-5
CASSKTGALHTEAFF,TGTGCCAGTAGTAAGACGGGGGCGCTTCACACTGAAGCTTTCTTT,NA,NA,TRBJ1-1,TRBV19
CASSPHRGGLEETQYF,TGTGCCAGCAGTCCCCACAGGGGCGGTTTAGAAGAGACCCAGTACTTC,NA,TRBD1,TRBJ2-5,TRBV9
CASSPRETNHEAFF,TGTGCCAGCTCACCACGGGAGACTAATCATGAAGCTTTCTTT,few,NA,TRBJ1-1,TRBV18
CASSSAGAGGYEQYF,TGTGCCAGCAGTTCCGCCGGGGCAGGGGGCTACGAGCAGTACTTC,NA,TRBD1,TRBJ2-7,TRBV27
CASSLPPGASGGYNEQFF,TGCGCCAGCAGCTTGCCGCCAGGGGCTAGCGGGGGGTACAATGAGCAGTTCTTC,NA,TRBD2,TRBJ2-1,TRBV5-1